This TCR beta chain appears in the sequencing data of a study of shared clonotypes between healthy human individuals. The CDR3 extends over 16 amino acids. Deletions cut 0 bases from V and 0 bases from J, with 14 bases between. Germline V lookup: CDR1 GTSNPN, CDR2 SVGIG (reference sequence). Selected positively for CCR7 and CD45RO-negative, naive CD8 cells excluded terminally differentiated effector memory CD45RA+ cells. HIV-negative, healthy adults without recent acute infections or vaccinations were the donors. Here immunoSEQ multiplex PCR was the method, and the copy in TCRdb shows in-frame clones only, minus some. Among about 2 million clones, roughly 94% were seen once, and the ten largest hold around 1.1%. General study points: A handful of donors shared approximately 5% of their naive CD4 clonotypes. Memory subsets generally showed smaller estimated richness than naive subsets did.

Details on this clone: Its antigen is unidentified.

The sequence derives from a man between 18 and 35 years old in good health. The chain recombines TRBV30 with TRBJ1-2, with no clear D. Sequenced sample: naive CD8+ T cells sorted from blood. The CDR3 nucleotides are TGTGCCTGGAGTGTACCCCAGGACTTCCCTAACTATGGCTACACCTTC. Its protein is CAWSVPQDFPNYGYTF.